These 17 T cell receptor beta chains were all obtained from the same sample, sequenced in a study of post-analysis software for immune sequencing data. Study-level findings and limits: TRBV5-6, TRBV5-1 and TRBV20-1 belonged to a set of roughly five TRBV segments that were more frequent in patients than controls.

These receptors have no known antigen. Incorporated into the TCR beta cDNA libraries were unique molecular identifiers, which served to reduce PCR and sequencing biases. MiXCR, run by TCRdb on the PCR reads, gives a single entry per CDR3 protein. Found here are 550,000 to 700,000 distinct CDR3 sequences, 40% to 50% of them singletons; the top ten hold roughly 1.7%. What was sequenced was blood. These receptors were collected from a girl aged 5-17 years with multiple sclerosis.

The V gene is TRBV6-1, the J gene TRBJ1-2; 9 nucleotides match TRBD1. Per germline, CDR1 MNHNS and CDR2 SASEGT. The junction had 5 bases not matched to a gene; V was cut back by 1 base and J by 2 bases. CDR3 length: 16 amino acids. The CDR3, as DNA: TGTGCCAGCAGTGAAGGGTTCGGGACAGGGAACTATGGCTACACCTTC. Residues: CASSEGFGTGNYGYTF.

This sequence joins TRBV20-1 and TRBJ1-6, with unresolved D. The V end lost 5 bases, the J end lost 5 bases, and 13 bases lay between the germline ends. The CDR3 is 14 amino acids. The germline V gene has CDR1 DFQATT and CDR2 SNEGSKA (reference sequence). CDR3 nucleotide sequence: TGCAGTGCTCTTAGCGACGGGGATAATTCACCCCTCCACTTT. It is translated as CSALSDGDNSPLHF.

This clonotype was picked up a small number of times. The V gene is TRBV5-1, the J gene TRBJ2-3; the match to TRBD2 covers 7 bases. Germline CDR1 SGHRS, CDR2 YFSETQ. CDR3 length equals 16 residues. Losses at the gene ends were 0 bases for V and 3 bases for J; bases not matched to a gene: 7. CDR3: CASSLAGSGGTDTQYF. CDR3 DNA sequence: TGCGCCAGCAGCTTGGCCGGTTCGGGAGGAACAGATACGCAGTATTTT.

The chain employs TRBV28 and TRBJ1-4; tentatively, D is TRBD1 (5 bases). V dropped 4 bases and J dropped 6 bases, with 12 bases sitting between them. This CDR3 has 14 amino acids. Germline values: CDR1 MDHEN, CDR2 SYDVKM. The CDR3 DNA sequence: TGTGCCAGCAGTTCCGGGGGGGTGGATGAAAAACTGTTTTTT. Protein: CASSSGGVDEKLFF.

J is TRBJ2-2 and V is TRBV5-1, with D perhaps TRBD2 (5 bases). The CDR3 runs to 13 residues. Trimming pared 0 bases from V and 6 bases from J, leaving 6 bases between. CDR1 and CDR2 from the germline V gene are SGHRS and YFSETQ. The chain's CDR3 is CASSLGGPGELFF. The CDR3 DNA reads as TGCGCCAGCAGCTTGGGAGGGCCCGGGGAGCTGTTTTTT.

The chain couples TRBV12-3 or TRBV12-4 to TRBJ2-7; D uncertain. This CDR3 has 12 amino acids. Trimming left V 6 bases short and J 2 bases short, with 8 bases between. CDR3 loop: CASSPYAYEQYF. The CDR3 coding sequence is TGTGCCAGCAGCCCTTACGCCTACGAGCAGTACTTC.

The J gene is TRBJ2-7, the V gene TRBV6-5; TRBD2 is a possible D gene (5 bases). The CDR3 is made up of 15 amino acids. CDR1 MNHEY and CDR2 SVGAGI come from the germline V gene. Trimming removed 6 bases at V and 6 bases at J, with 21 bases between. The CDR3 loop reads CASSYLLGRTSEQYF. In DNA, the CDR3 is TGTGCCAGCAGCTACCTTCTAGGTCGGACTTCCGAGCAGTACTTC.

As concerns this clonotype: Without the conserved terminal phenylalanine or tryptophan, this CDR3 likely stems from a read error. CDR3 residues: CASSSGGSHQPQHL. As DNA, the CDR3 is TGTGCCAGCAGCTCGGGTGGCAGTCATCAGCCCCAGCATTTG. This chain uses TRBV5-4 with TRBJ1-5; the D is unclear. Trimming took 3 bases from V and 5 from J, leaving 12 bases between them. This CDR3 comprises 14 residues. Germline V gives CDR1 SGHNT, CDR2 YYREEE (reference sequence).

Worth noting for this clonotype: One base away lies a much larger clone, so this may be a sequencing read error. This chain joins TRBV11-2 and TRBJ2-3; D might be TRBD2 (5 bases). There are 13 residues in the CDR3. CDR1 is SGHAT and CDR2 is FQNNGV in the germline V gene. The CDR3 here is CASSLNLAETQYF. The CDR3 region has the DNA TGTGCCAGCAGCTTAAATCTAGCAGAGACGCAGTATTTT. The full variable domain, with the rest looked up from reference TRBV11-2 and TRBJ2-3, is EAGVAQSPRYKIIEKRQSVAFWCNPISGHATLYWYQQILGQGPKLLIQFQNNGVVDDSQLPKDRFSAERLKGVDSTLKIQPAKLEDSAVYLCASSLNLAETQYFGPGTRLTVL.

Turning to this clonotype: Mismatch with germline at one junction end may stem from a read error. This chain connects TRBV12-3 or TRBV12-4 to TRBJ1-2, with D uncertain. CDR3 length: 12 residues. CDR3 coding DNA: TGTGCCGGCAGTTTTCAGGACTATGGCTACACCTTC. Residues: CAGSFQDYGYTF.

This clonotype occurred a few times. The gene calls are TRBV20-1 and TRBJ2-1; 8 bases fit TRBD1. With 5 bases clipped from V and 7 bases from J, the junction kept 7 bases outside the gene matches. CDR1 and CDR2 (germline): DFQATT, SNEGSKA (reference sequence). This CDR3 is built from 13 residues. The CDR3 sequence is CSALTGDRNEQFF. The CDR3 DNA reads TGCAGTGCTTTGACAGGGGATCGGAATGAGCAGTTCTTC.

The chain recombines TRBV5-1 with TRBJ2-7; the D gene is possibly TRBD2 (6 bases). The CDR3 sequence is 14 residues long. The V gene's germline CDR1 is SGHRS and CDR2 YFSETQ. V lost 5 bases and J 1 base, leaving 13 bases between the germline ends. The CDR3 is CASRVSGSSYEQYF. The CDR3 DNA sequence: TGCGCCAGCAGGGTATCCGGGAGTTCCTACGAGCAGTACTTC.

This clonotype came up a few times. Here the CDR3 reads CGILQGIGYEQYF. The CDR3 DNA sequence: TGCGGAATTCTTCAGGGTATTGGATACGAGCAGTACTTC. This chain connects TRBV20-1 to TRBJ2-7, with a possible D match to TRBD1 (5 bases). CDR3 length: 13 residues. Germline values: CDR1 DFQATT, CDR2 SNEGSKA (reference sequence).

The rearrangement links TRBV2 to TRBJ2-7, with D perhaps matching TRBD1 (5 bases). The CDR3 totals 14 residues. CDR1 and CDR2 from the germline V gene are SNHLY and FYNNEI. V was trimmed by 6 bases and J by 10 bases, leaving 22 bases between them. This CDR3 is CASSEDTGVGTQYF. CDR3 in DNA: TGTGCCAGCAGCGAGGACACTGGAGTCGGTACTCAGTACTTC.

The genes are TRBV7-9 and TRBJ1-5, with a possible D match to TRBD1 (5 bases). Trimming took 3 bases from V and 7 from J, leaving 22 bases between them. The CDR3 extends over 17 amino acids. Germline CDR1 SEHNR, CDR2 FQNEAQ (reference sequence). CDR3 nucleotides: TGTGCCAGCAGCTTGGGTTTTCGAGGGGCGAGAGGCCAGCCCCAGCATTTT. It yields the protein CASSLGFRGARGQPQHF.

This clonotype was observed a few times. The rearrangement joins TRBV29-1 to TRBJ2-7; D may be TRBD1 (5 bases). Between the trimmed V and J ends, which lost 1 base and 2 bases, there was a span of 12 bases. Looked up from germline, CDR1 is SQVTM and CDR2 is ANQGSEA. CDR3 length equals 14 residues. CDR3 DNA sequence: TGCAGCGTTGAAGGCCAGGGCCGACCCTACGAGCAGTACTTC. Its translation: CSVEGQGRPYEQYF.

This chain joins TRBV11-2 and TRBJ2-1; a possible D gene is TRBD2 (5 bases). The CDR3 consists of 15 residues. V gave up 4 bases and J gave up 4 bases, with 14 bases separating them. Germline CDR1 is SGHAT and CDR2 is FQNNGV. In nucleotides, the CDR3 is TGTGCCAGCAGCTCCCGCGTACGGGGATACAATGAGCAGTTCTTC. Protein: CASSSRVRGYNEQFF.